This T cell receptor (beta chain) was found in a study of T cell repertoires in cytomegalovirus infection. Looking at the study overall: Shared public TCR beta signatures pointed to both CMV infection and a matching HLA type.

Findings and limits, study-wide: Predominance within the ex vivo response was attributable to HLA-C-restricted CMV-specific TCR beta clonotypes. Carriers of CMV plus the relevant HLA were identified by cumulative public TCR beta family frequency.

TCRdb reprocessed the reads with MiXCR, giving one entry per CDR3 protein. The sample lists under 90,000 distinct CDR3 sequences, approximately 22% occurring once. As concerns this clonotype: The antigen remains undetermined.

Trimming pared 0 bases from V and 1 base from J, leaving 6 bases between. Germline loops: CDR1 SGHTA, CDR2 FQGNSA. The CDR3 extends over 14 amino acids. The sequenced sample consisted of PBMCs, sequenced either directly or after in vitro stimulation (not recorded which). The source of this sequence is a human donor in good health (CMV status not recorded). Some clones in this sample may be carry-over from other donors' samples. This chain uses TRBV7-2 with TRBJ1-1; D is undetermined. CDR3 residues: CASSLAPGNTEAFF. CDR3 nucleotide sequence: TGTGCCAGCAGCTTAGCGCCGGGGAACACTGAAGCTTTCTTT.